The rows below give T cell receptor beta chains drawn from one sample of a study of T cell repertoires in cytomegalovirus infection. TCRdb re-analysed the reads in MiXCR, keeping a single row per CDR3 protein. The data show about 360,000 distinct CDR3 sequences, with roughly 18% seen just once and approximately 10% held by the top ten. Sequencing input: PBMCs. Receptor source: a human donor in good health (CMV status not recorded). Some clones in this sample may be carry-over from other donors' samples. Each CDR3 is given without its conserved first and last residue.

cdr3_aa: ASSLELSNGYT; v_call: TRBV7-2; j_call: TRBJ1-2; cdr3_length: 11
cdr3_aa: ASSAGLAYFYEQY; v_call: TRBV19; j_call: TRBJ2-7; cdr3_length: 13
cdr3_aa: ASGSPGTGVNEQY; v_call: TRBV12-5; j_call: TRBJ2-7; cdr3_length: 13
cdr3_aa: SVSSGAEENNQPQH; v_call: TRBV20-1; j_call: TRBJ1-5; cdr3_length: 14
cdr3_aa: ASSQDPHQLGLNEQF; v_call: TRBV7-2; j_call: TRBJ2-1; cdr3_length: 15
cdr3_aa: SAPPVRAYNEQF; v_call: TRBV20-1; j_call: TRBJ2-1; cdr3_length: 12
cdr3_aa: AWADKYKFAVY; v_call: TRBV30; j_call: TRBJ2-7; cdr3_length: 11
cdr3_aa: ASSFDRGWEKLF; v_call: TRBV7-2; j_call: TRBJ1-4; cdr3_length: 12
cdr3_aa: ASRGDYSYNEQF; v_call: TRBV2; j_call: TRBJ2-1; cdr3_length: 12
cdr3_aa: SASGRAGETQY; v_call: TRBV20-1; j_call: TRBJ2-5; cdr3_length: 11
cdr3_aa: ASSYRAGNYNEQF; v_call: TRBV6-6; j_call: TRBJ2-1; cdr3_length: 13
cdr3_aa: ASRGPNTEAF; v_call: TRBV3-1; j_call: TRBJ1-1; cdr3_length: 10
cdr3_aa: SARDLKDREANGYT; v_call: TRBV20-1; j_call: TRBJ1-2; cdr3_length: 14
cdr3_aa: ASSYGGVAGNTIY; v_call: TRBV6-2/TRBV6-3; j_call: TRBJ1-3; cdr3_length: 13
cdr3_aa: ASSRGGNEAF; v_call: TRBV5-5; j_call: TRBJ1-1; cdr3_length: 10
cdr3_aa: ASSLRAGRGSYEQY; v_call: TRBV28; j_call: TRBJ2-7; cdr3_length: 14
cdr3_aa: ASGENGDTQY; v_call: TRBV2; j_call: TRBJ2-3; cdr3_length: 10
cdr3_aa: ASSLLGTRDNEQF; v_call: TRBV7-2; j_call: TRBJ2-1; cdr3_length: 13
cdr3_aa: AISSGGGTDNSPLH; v_call: TRBV10-3; j_call: TRBJ1-6; cdr3_length: 14
cdr3_aa: ATSRDLRGYVGYT; v_call: TRBV15; j_call: TRBJ1-2; cdr3_length: 13
cdr3_aa: SVGPPGQGPDTQY; v_call: TRBV29-1; j_call: TRBJ2-3; cdr3_length: 13
cdr3_aa: ATSRDRSGGNEQF; v_call: TRBV15; j_call: TRBJ2-1; cdr3_length: 13
cdr3_aa: ASSLMVQQFKQY; v_call: TRBV28; j_call: TRBJ2-7; cdr3_length: 12
cdr3_aa: ASCSSGGVPEQY; v_call: TRBV7-9; j_call: TRBJ2-7; cdr3_length: 12
cdr3_aa: ASSFTISGKYNDQF; v_call: TRBV6-2/TRBV6-3; j_call: TRBJ2-1; cdr3_length: 14
cdr3_aa: ASSQDWALNYGYT; v_call: TRBV4-1; j_call: TRBJ1-2; cdr3_length: 13
cdr3_aa: ASSPTGSDQPQH; v_call: TRBV7-9; j_call: TRBJ1-5; cdr3_length: 12
cdr3_aa: ASSLPASGHTGELF; v_call: TRBV7-2; j_call: TRBJ2-2; cdr3_length: 14
cdr3_aa: ASSFTRSYEQY; v_call: TRBV7-2; j_call: TRBJ2-7; cdr3_length: 11
cdr3_aa: SALGGRLAGELF; v_call: TRBV20-1; j_call: TRBJ2-2; cdr3_length: 12
cdr3_aa: ASSRAGASDTEAF; v_call: TRBV4-1; j_call: TRBJ1-1; cdr3_length: 13
cdr3_aa: ASSYVGTRTDTQY; v_call: TRBV6-6; j_call: TRBJ2-3; cdr3_length: 13
cdr3_aa: ASSWDRAGNTIY; v_call: TRBV12-3/TRBV12-4; j_call: TRBJ1-3; cdr3_length: 12
cdr3_aa: ASSRMSNQPQH; v_call: TRBV2; j_call: TRBJ1-5; cdr3_length: 11
cdr3_aa: ASSTTGTPRQY; v_call: TRBV19; j_call: TRBJ2-7; cdr3_length: 11